This TCR beta chain was identified during a study of T cell repertoires in cytomegalovirus infection (dated by TCRdb to between 2019 and 2020). In the study overall: Donor HLA type was relevant to the analysis, as public TCR beta signatures indicated carriage of CMV infection together with the matching HLA type. Study-level results and caveats: In both this cohort and an independent cohort of some 380 donors, the cumulative frequency of public TCR beta family members distinguished carriers of CMV infection plus the relevant HLA type. The ex vivo response was dominated by HLA-C-restricted CMV-specific TCR beta clonotypes, which also provided the single most frequent clonotype in two of eight donors.

Data came from an Illumina HiSeq 1500. The public reads were quality trimmed at Q25 with fastp and then assembled into clones with MiXCR by TCRdb, keeping productive beta chains. Each entry is one CDR3 protein sequence, shown with its most common DNA and genes. This sample lists some 270,000 distinct CDR3 sequences; 15% to 20% were detected once. Of the sample, roughly 45% is held by the ten largest clones. At least ten counts were recorded for this clonotype. No cognate antigen has been identified for it. No per-base quality is available; no much larger clone lies one base away. Relative to germline, V is 7 bases shorter and J is 0 bases shorter, with 16 bases between their ends. CDR1 and CDR2 were assigned from the germline V gene as MDHEN and SYDVKM. Taken from cysteine to phenylalanine, the CDR3 has 17 residues. Only the CDR3 DNA stays, 51 bases, in frame from base 1.

Recombination connected TRBV28 to TRBJ2-6; the D gene is not confidently resolved. Sequences were obtained from CD8+ T cells from PBMCs. This TCR was recovered from a human donor in good health (CMV status not recorded). Some clones in this sample may be carry-over from other donors' samples. CDR3 protein: CASNPGPYSSGANVLTF. The nucleotides read TGTGCCAGCAACCCGGGCCCCTATAGCTCTGGGGCCAACGTCCTGACTTTC.